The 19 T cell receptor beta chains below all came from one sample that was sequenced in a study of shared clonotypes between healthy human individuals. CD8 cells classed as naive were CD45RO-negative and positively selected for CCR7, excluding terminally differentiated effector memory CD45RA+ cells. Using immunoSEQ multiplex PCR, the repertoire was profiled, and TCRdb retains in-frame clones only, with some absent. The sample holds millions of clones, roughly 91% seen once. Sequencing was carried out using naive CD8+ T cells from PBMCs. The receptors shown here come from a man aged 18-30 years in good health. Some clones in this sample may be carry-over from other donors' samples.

For the CDR3, the DNA is TGTGCCAGCAGCTTAGACCCCAGAGAGCAGTACTTC. It encodes CASSLDPREQYF. The chain uses TRBV7-9 and TRBJ2-7, with D uncertain. The CDR3 runs 12 residues. Trimming stripped 1 base from V and 7 bases from J, with 8 bases between. From germline, CDR1 is SEHNR and CDR2 FQNEAQ (reference sequence).

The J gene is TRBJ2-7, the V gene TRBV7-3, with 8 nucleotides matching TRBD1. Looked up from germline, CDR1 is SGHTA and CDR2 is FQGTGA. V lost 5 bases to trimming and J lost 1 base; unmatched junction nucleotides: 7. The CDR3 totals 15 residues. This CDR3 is CASSPDRTGSYEQYF. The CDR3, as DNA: TGTGCCAGCAGCCCGGATCGGACAGGGTCCTACGAGCAGTACTTC.

CDR3 amino acids: CASRNYREFYTEAFF. In nucleotides, the CDR3 is TGTGCCAGCAGAAACTACAGGGAGTTCTACACTGAAGCTTTCTTT. The chain has TRBV2 and TRBJ1-1, with D maybe TRBD1 (6 bases). V was shortened by 6 bases and J by 3 bases, with 17 bases between the two germline ends. CDR1 is SNHLY, CDR2 FYNNEI, per germline. The CDR3 consists of 15 residues.

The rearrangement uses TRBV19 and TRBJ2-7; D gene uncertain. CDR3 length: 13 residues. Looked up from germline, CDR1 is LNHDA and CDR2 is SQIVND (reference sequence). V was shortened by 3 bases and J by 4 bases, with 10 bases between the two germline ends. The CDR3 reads CASSMNHRYEQYF. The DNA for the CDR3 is TGTGCCAGTAGTATGAATCATCGATACGAGCAGTACTTC.

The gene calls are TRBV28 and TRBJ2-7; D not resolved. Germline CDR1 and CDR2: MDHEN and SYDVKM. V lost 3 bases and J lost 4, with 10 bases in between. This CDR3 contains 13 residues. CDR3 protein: CASSFHPGYEQYF. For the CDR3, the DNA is TGTGCCAGCAGTTTTCATCCGGGTTACGAGCAGTACTTC.

CDR3 in DNA: TGCGCCAGCAGTGAGTCATCCGGGTCAACAAAGACCCAGTACTTC. Translating it yields CASSESSGSTKTQYF. This sequence joins TRBV10-2 and TRBJ2-5; unclear D gene. Germline V CDR1 and CDR2: WSHSY, SAAADI. The CDR3 runs 15 residues. Trimming left V 0 bases short and J 6 bases short, with 14 bases between.

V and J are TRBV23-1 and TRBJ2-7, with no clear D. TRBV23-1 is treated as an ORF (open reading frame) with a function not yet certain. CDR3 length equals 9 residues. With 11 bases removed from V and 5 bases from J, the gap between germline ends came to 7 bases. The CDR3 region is CAGNHEQYF. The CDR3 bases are TGCGCCGGGAACCACGAGCAGTACTTC.

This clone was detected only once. CDR3 DNA sequence: TGTGCCAGCAGCCTAGGACGGTTCTCCTACGAGCAGTACTTC. Amino acids: CASSLGRFSYEQYF. The chain carries TRBV11-2 and TRBJ2-7, with no clear D. The V gene lost 5 bases and the J gene lost 0 bases, with 11 bases spanning the gap. The CDR3 extends over 14 amino acids. Germline loops: CDR1 SGHAT, CDR2 FQNNGV. The full variable domain, rest sourced from reference TRBV11-2 and TRBJ2-7, is EAGVAQSPRYKIIEKRQSVAFWCNPISGHATLYWYQQILGQGPKLLIQFQNNGVVDDSQLPKDRFSAERLKGVDSTLKIQPAKLEDSAVYLCASSLGRFSYEQYFGPGTRLTVT.

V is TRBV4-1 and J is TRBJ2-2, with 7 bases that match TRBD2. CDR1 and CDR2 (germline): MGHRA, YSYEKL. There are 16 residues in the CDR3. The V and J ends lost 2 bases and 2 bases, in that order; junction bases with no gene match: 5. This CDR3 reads CASSQRGLPNTGELFF. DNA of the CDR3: TGCGCCAGCAGCCAAAGGGGACTACCAAACACCGGGGAGCTGTTTTTT.

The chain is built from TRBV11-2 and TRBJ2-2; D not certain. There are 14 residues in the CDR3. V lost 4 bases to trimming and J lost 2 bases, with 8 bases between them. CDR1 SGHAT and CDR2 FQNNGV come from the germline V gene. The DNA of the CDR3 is TGTGCCAGCAGCTGGAGCCCTAACACCGGGGAGCTGTTTTTT. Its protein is CASSWSPNTGELFF.

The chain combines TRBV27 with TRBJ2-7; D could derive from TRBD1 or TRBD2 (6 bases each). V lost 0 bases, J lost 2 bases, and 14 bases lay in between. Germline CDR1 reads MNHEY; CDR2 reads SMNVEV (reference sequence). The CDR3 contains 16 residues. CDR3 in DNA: TGTGCCAGCAGTTTATCTTTTTGGGGGGCCGCCTACGAGCAGTACTTC. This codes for CASSLSFWGAAYEQYF.

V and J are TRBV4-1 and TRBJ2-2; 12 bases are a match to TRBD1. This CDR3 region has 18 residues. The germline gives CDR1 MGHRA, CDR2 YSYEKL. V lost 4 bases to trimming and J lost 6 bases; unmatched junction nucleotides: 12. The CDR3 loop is CASSPYGTGGVVAGELFF. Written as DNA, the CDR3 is TGCGCCAGCAGCCCTTATGGGACAGGGGGCGTGGTGGCCGGGGAGCTGTTTTTT.

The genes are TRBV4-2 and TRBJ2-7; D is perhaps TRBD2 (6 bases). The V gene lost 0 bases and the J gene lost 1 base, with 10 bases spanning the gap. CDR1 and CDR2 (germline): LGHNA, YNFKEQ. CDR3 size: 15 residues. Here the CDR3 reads CASSQEPGVSYEQYF. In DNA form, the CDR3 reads TGTGCCAGCAGCCAAGAGCCGGGGGTTTCCTACGAGCAGTACTTC.

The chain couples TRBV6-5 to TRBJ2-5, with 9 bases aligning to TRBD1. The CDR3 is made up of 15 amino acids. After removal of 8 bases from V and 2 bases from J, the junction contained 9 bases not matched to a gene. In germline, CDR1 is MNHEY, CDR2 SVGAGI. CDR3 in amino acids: CASCQGTGIQETQYF. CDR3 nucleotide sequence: TGTGCCAGCTGCCAGGGGACAGGGATTCAAGAGACCCAGTACTTC.

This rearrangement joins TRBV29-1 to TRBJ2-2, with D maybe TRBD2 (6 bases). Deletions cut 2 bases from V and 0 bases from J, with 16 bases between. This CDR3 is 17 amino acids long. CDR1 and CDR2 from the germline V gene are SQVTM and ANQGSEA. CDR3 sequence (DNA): TGCAGCGTTGAAAGGGCGGGGTCAGGGTCGAACACCGGGGAGCTGTTTTTT. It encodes CSVERAGSGSNTGELFF.

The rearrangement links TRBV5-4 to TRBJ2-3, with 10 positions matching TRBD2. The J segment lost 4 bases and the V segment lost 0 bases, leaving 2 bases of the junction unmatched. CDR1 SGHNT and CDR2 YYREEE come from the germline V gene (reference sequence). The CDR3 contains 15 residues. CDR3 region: CASSLASGRADTQYF. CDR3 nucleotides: TGTGCCAGCAGCTTGGCGAGCGGGAGGGCAGATACGCAGTATTTT.

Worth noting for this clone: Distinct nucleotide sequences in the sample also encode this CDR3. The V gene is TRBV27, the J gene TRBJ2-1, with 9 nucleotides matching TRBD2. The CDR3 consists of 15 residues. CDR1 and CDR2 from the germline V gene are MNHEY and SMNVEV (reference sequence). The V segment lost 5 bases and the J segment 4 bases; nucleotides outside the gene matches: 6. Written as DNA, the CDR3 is TGTGCCAGCAGTCCGTTAGCGGGAGCATACAATGAGCAGTTCTTC. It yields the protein CASSPLAGAYNEQFF.

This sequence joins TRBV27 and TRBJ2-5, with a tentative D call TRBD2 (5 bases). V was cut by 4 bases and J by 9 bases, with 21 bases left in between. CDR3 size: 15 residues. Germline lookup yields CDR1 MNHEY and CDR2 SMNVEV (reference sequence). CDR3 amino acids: CASSSQRRTVLAQYF. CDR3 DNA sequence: TGTGCCAGCAGTTCCCAGCGGAGGACGGTGTTGGCCCAGTACTTC.

The CDR3 DNA reads as TGTGCCAGCAGCCCGACAGGGTCAGGCGAGCAGTACTTC. Translating gives CASSPTGSGEQYF. The chain has TRBV14 and TRBJ2-7, with 7 positions matching TRBD1. Trimming took 4 bases from V and 6 from J; bases not matched to a gene: 6. Germline values: CDR1 SGHDN, CDR2 FVKESK. The CDR3 consists of 13 residues.